This TCR beta chain was documented in a study of cytomegalovirus exposure and HLA in healthy donors. General observations from the study: Accounts indicate the classifier identified cytomegalovirus status with strong specificity and sensitivity.

Clones were read by immunoSEQ multiplex PCR, and TCRdb kept only the in-frame ones, dropping some. The sample holds 150,000 to 200,000 clones, approximately 88% seen once. CDR3 length equals 15 residues. The ends were cut back, 6 bases at V and 3 bases at J, with 14 bases in the middle. Germline V gene data show CDR1 as SNHLY and CDR2 as FYNNEI. Notes on this clone: Its target is unknown.

The chain carries TRBV2 and TRBJ2-2; TRBD1 might be the D (5 bases). Material: PBMCs. This clonotype originated in a man aged 18 to 30 in good health and CMV-seropositive. The CDR3 here is CASSRTEGDTGELFF. The CDR3 coding sequence is TGTGCCAGCAGCCGGACCGAAGGGGACACCGGGGAGCTGTTTTTT.